This T cell receptor (beta chain) was obtained from a study of shared clonotypes between healthy human individuals. The study drew its donors from healthy HIV-negative adults without recent acute infections or vaccinations. CD4+ cells yielded CD45RA+ naive and CD45RA-negative memory subsets. Of note for this clone: Its antigen is currently unknown.

Assay used: immunoSEQ multiplex PCR; TCRdb lists only in-frame clones, some missing. The table shows roughly 2.2 million clones, with approximately 90% occurring only once. Findings of the study overall: A handful of donors shared around 5.2% of their naive CD4 clonotypes. Naive subsets usually exceeded memory subsets in estimated richness.

Germline CDR1 ENHRY, CDR2 SYGVKD. Losses at the gene ends were 0 bases for V and 4 bases for J; bases not matched to a gene: 4. The CDR3 contains 16 residues. The rearrangement links TRBV10-3 to TRBJ2-1; 9 bases agree with TRBD2. Material: naive CD4+ T cells from PBMCs. The subset here: CD45RA+ positively selected. The receptor was isolated from a man between 18 and 35 years old in good health. Some clones in this sample may be carry-over from other donors' samples. This CDR3 reads CAISESSSGAYNEQFF. The CDR3 nucleotides read TGTGCCATCAGTGAGTCGTCTAGCGGGGCATACAATGAGCAGTTCTTC.